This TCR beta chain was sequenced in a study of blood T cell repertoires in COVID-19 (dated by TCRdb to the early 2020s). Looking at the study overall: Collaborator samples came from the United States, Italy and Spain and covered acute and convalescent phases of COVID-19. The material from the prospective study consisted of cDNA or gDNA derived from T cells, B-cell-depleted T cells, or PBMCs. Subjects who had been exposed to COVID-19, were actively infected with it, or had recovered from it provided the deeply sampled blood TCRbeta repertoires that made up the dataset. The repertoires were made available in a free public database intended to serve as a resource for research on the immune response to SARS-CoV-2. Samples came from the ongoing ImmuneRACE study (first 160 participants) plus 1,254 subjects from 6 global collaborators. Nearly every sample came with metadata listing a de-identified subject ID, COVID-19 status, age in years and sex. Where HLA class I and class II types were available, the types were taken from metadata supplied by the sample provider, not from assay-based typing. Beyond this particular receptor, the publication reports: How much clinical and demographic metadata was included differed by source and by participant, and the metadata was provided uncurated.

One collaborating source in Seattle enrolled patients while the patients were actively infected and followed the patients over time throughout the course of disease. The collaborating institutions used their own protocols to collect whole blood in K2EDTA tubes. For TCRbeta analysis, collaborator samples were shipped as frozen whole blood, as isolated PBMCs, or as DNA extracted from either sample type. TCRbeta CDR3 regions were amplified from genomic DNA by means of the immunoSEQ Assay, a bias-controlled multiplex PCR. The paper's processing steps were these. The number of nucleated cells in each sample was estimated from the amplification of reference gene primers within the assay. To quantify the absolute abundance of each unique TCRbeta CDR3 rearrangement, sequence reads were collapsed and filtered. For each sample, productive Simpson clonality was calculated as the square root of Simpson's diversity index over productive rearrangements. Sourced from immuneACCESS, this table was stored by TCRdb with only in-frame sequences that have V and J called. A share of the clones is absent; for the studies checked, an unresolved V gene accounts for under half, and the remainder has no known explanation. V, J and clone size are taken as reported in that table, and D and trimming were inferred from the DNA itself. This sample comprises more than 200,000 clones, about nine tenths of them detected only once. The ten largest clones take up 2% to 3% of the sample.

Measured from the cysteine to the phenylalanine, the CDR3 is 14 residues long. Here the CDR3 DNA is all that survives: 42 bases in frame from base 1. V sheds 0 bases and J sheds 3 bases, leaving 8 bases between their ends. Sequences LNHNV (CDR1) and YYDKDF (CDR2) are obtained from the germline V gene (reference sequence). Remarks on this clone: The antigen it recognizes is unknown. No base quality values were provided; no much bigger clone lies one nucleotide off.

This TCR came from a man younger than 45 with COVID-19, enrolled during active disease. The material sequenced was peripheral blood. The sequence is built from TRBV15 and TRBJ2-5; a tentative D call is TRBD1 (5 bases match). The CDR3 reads CATSRDRAKETQYF. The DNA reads TGTGCCACCAGCAGAGACAGGGCCAAAGAGACCCAGTACTTC. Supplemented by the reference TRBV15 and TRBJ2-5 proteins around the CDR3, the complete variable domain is DAMVIQNPRYQVTQFGKPVTLSCSQTLNHNVMYWYQQKSSQAPKLLFHYYDKDFNNEADTPDNFQSRRPNTSFCFLDIRSPGLGDTAMYLCATSRDRAKETQYFGPGTRLLVL.